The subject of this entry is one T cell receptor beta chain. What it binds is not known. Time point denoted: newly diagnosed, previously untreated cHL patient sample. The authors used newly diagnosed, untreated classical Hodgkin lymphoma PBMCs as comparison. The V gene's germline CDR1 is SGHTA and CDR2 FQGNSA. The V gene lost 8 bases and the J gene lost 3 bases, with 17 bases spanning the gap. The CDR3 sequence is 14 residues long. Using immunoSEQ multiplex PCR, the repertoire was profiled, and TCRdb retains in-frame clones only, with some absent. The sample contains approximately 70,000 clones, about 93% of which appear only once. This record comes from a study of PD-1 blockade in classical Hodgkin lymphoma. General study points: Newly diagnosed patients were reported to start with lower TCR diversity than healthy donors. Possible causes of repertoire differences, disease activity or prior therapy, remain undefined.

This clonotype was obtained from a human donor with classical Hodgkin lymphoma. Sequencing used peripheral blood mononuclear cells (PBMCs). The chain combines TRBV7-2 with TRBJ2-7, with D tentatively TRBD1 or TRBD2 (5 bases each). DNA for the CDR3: TGTGCCAGCTGCCCCCCCGGGGCGGGCTACGAGCAGTACTTC. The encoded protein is CASCPPGAGYEQYF.